This is a list of T cell receptor beta chains from one sample in a study of tumor-infiltrating lymphocytes in oesophageal squamous cell carcinoma. TCRdb ran MiXCR on the PCR reads and lists one entry per CDR3 protein. Here the sample spans more than 15,000 distinct CDR3 sequences, around 38% being singletons. The sample was normal esophageal tissue next to the tumor. The receptor set was obtained from a male donor with esophageal squamous cell carcinoma. The CDR3 runs from the conserved cysteine through the conserved F or W. Each record gives: CDR3 DNA, CDR3 protein, D gene, clone size, J gene, V gene. The D gene is left open where the match is weak. Clone size appears in some rows only: once, few, many, or a class for an expanded clone.

TGCGCCAGCAGTGATGGGGGTACAGGCCTTAGGAGCTACACCTTC,CASSDGGTGLRSYTF,-,-,TRBJ1-2,TRBV10-2
TGTGCCAGCAGCTTAGCGGTTACCTACGAGCAGTACTTC,CASSLAVTYEQYF,-,-,TRBJ2-7,TRBV7-9
TGTGCCAGTAGTTCAAGACAGGGAAGCACAGATACGCAGTATTTT,CASSSRQGSTDTQYF,TRBD1,many,TRBJ2-3,TRBV19
TGTGCCACCAGTGAAAGAATACAGGGGGCCTATGGCTACACCTTC,CATSERIQGAYGYTF,TRBD1,many,TRBJ1-2,TRBV24-1
TGTGCTAGCAGCCCTACTTGGACTAGCCGAGTGACCCAGTACTTC,CASSPTWTSRVTQYF,TRBD2,-,TRBJ2-5,TRBV7-7
TGTGCCAGCAGCGGCCCACAGGGGCGCAATGAGCAGTTCTTC,CASSGPQGRNEQFF,TRBD1,-,TRBJ2-1,TRBV12-3/TRBV12-4
TGTGCCAGCAGCCTTCAAGCGGCCCCTACGCAGTATTTT,CASSLQAAPTQYF,-,-,TRBJ2-3,TRBV12-3/TRBV12-4
TGTGCCAGCTCCGGGACAGTCCACTCTGGGGCCAACGTCCTGACTTTC,CASSGTVHSGANVLTF,TRBD1,few,TRBJ2-6,TRBV12-3/TRBV12-4
TGTGCCAGCAGCTTAGTGGCGGGAGTGGGTGTAGATACGCAGTATTTT,CASSLVAGVGVDTQYF,TRBD2,-,TRBJ2-3,TRBV11-2
TGTGCCAGCAGCCCTAGGGTACAATCATTAGCGGGGGGGCAGTACAATGAGCAGTTCTTC,CASSPRVQSLAGGQYNEQFF,TRBD2,-,TRBJ2-1,TRBV7-2
TGCGCCAGCAGCTTGGCAGGGGGCGGTACTGAAGCTTTCTTT,CASSLAGGGTEAFF,TRBD1,few,TRBJ1-1,TRBV5-1
TGTGCCAGCAGCTTAGCTTGGGAGGGCGTACTTAGCACAGATACGCAGTATTTT,CASSLAWEGVLSTDTQYF,TRBD2,-,TRBJ2-3,TRBV7-6
TGTGCCAGCAGCTCCCCGGGACTAGCGGTGCATACGCAGTATTTT,CASSSPGLAVHTQYF,TRBD2,-,TRBJ2-3,TRBV5-4
TGTGCCAGCAGCTTGGGGACTAGAAGCTCTGGGGCCAACGTCCTGACTTTC,CASSLGTRSSGANVLTF,TRBD2,-,TRBJ2-6,TRBV7-2
TGTGCCAGCAGCTCCGGGACTAGCGGGAGGTTTGAGCAGTTCTTC,CASSSGTSGRFEQFF,TRBD2,-,TRBJ2-1,TRBV11-2
TGTGCCACCAGTGGGATACCTCCACTCTACAATGAGCAGTTCTTC,CATSGIPPLYNEQFF,-,-,TRBJ2-1,TRBV24-1
TGTGCCAGCAGCTTAGCGAGGACAGGGGTGGGGCTCATGAACACTGAAGCTTTCTTT,CASSLARTGVGLMNTEAFF,TRBD1,-,TRBJ1-1,TRBV7-8
TGTGCCAGCAGCTCGATCCGGGGTTACGAGCAGTACTTC,CASSSIRGYEQYF,-,many,TRBJ2-7,TRBV7-9
TGTGCCAGCAGCTCTGCCGGGACTACTGCCTACGAGCAGTACTTC,CASSSAGTTAYEQYF,TRBD2,-,TRBJ2-7,TRBV7-2
TGTGCCAGTGGACTAGCGCGGGGAGAGACCCAGTTTTTT,CASGLARGETQFF,-,-,TRBJ1-4,TRBV12-3/TRBV12-4
TGTGCCAGCAGCTTAACAACAAAACCCTCCTACGAGCAGTACTTC,CASSLTTKPSYEQYF,-,-,TRBJ2-7,TRBV7-2
TGTGCCAGCAGCTGGGGACGAACAGGTGAGCAGTTCTTC,CASSWGRTGEQFF,-,-,TRBJ2-1,TRBV5-6
TGTGCCAGCAGCTTGGGGTCCAGATACAATGAGCAGTTCTTC,CASSLGSRYNEQFF,-,many,TRBJ2-1,TRBV7-3
TGCAGTGCTAGAGTGGCGGGGAACACTGAAGCTTTCTTT,CSARVAGNTEAFF,-,-,TRBJ1-1,TRBV20-1
TGCGCCAGCAGCTCTGGACAGGCGAGCTCCTACGAGCAGTACTTC,CASSSGQASSYEQYF,TRBD1,few,TRBJ2-7,TRBV5-1
TGTGCCAGCAGCTCGGGGGCAACTAATGAAAAACTGTTTTTT,CASSSGATNEKLFF,-,many,TRBJ1-4,TRBV7-8
TGTGCCAGCAGCTCCAGCGGACAGGGAATAGGGTACGAGCAGTACTTC,CASSSSGQGIGYEQYF,TRBD1,many,TRBJ2-7,TRBV5-6
TGTGCCAGCAGTCCACCGGGACTAGTCTACAATGAGCAGTTCTTC,CASSPPGLVYNEQFF,TRBD2,many,TRBJ2-1,TRBV6-1
TGTGCCTCCCGGGACAGGAGCACAGATACGCAGTATTTT,CASRDRSTDTQYF,TRBD1,-,TRBJ2-3,TRBV10-3
TGTGCCAGCGTAGAGGGACTAGCGGGAGGTGAGCAGTTCTTC,CASVEGLAGGEQFF,TRBD2,many,TRBJ2-1,TRBV6-1
TGTGCCAGCAGCTTTCAGCCCCCGACAGGGCGGCATGAGCAGTTCTTC,CASSFQPPTGRHEQFF,TRBD1,many,TRBJ2-1,TRBV7-9
TGTGCCAGCAGCTCACTAGCGGGGGACCAAGAGACCCAGTACTTC,CASSSLAGDQETQYF,TRBD2,few,TRBJ2-5,TRBV7-6
TGTGCCAGCGGCCGGGACAGTACAGATACGCAGTACTTC,CASGRDSTDTQYF,TRBD1,-,TRBJ2-7,TRBV6-1
TGTGCCAGCAGCTCAGGACTAGCGGGCCGTGAGCAGTACTTC,CASSSGLAGREQYF,TRBD2,few,TRBJ2-7,TRBV28
TGTGCCATACAGAAGCAGTCTGGGGCCAACGTCCTGACTTTC,CAIQKQSGANVLTF,-,many,TRBJ2-6,TRBV10-3
TGTGCCAGCAGTTTAAGCCCCGGGCTCCCCAGTGGCTACACCTTC,CASSLSPGLPSGYTF,-,many,TRBJ1-2,TRBV28
TGTGCCAGCAGCCCGGGACGGGGTGCCTACGAGCAGTACTTC,CASSPGRGAYEQYF,-,many,TRBJ2-7,TRBV28
TGTGCCAGCCTTAGCGGGATGCACAATGAGCAGTTCTTC,CASLSGMHNEQFF,TRBD2,-,TRBJ2-1,TRBV28
TGCGCCAGCAGCTTGGCGGGAGTCGGTTCCTACGAGCAGTACTTC,CASSLAGVGSYEQYF,TRBD2,many,TRBJ2-7,TRBV5-4
TGTGCCAGCAGCTCACCTTCAACAGGGGACACTGAAGCTTTCTTT,CASSSPSTGDTEAFF,TRBD1,many,TRBJ1-1,TRBV6-1
TGCGCCAGCAGCTTGGTATCGGGAGTCACCGGGGAGCTGTTTTTT,CASSLVSGVTGELFF,-,many,TRBJ2-2,TRBV5-1
TGCGCCAGCAGCCCGGACAAGGCCCCCTACGAGCAGTACTTC,CASSPDKAPYEQYF,-,-,TRBJ2-7,TRBV4-1